These T cell receptor beta chains were read from a single sample in a study of technical replicates of blood from several donors. Here immunoSEQ multiplex PCR was the method, and the copy in TCRdb shows in-frame clones only, minus some. Among about 15,000 clones listed, around nine tenths were seen once. The sample comprised PBMCs. These receptors were collected from a human donor in good health. Each CDR3 is given with its conserved first and last residue. The order of the fields is V gene, J gene, CDR3 length, CDR3 protein.

TRBV6-1	TRBJ2-5	13	CASSEAHGETQYF
TRBV15	TRBJ2-3	16	CATSPTSGSGADTQYF
TRBV30	TRBJ2-1	14	CAWSVQGGYSEQFF
TRBV9	TRBJ2-2	18	CASSDRYGLAGHTGELFF
TRBV5-1	TRBJ2-3	16	CASSAFSEGRVVTQYF
TRBV11-2	TRBJ2-7	14	CASSFKGRFYEQYF
TRBV14	TRBJ2-1	18	CASSLPTRLAENKNEQFF
TRBV5-5	TRBJ2-7	13	CASSFRQFYEQYF
TRBV27	TRBJ2-7	16	CASSPYGQGRDYEQYF
TRBV6-5	TRBJ1-2	13	CASRMDRNYGYTF
TRBV6-1	TRBJ1-3	15	CASSEAKDRVTAETF
TRBV7-3	TRBJ2-3	16	CASSLSQGVGTDTQYF
TRBV2	TRBJ2-6	17	CASSEWGTRSGANVLTF
TRBV9	TRBJ2-7	17	CASSDEGLAASTYEQYF
TRBV18	TRBJ2-2	16	CASSHWTSLNTGELFF
TRBV5-1	TRBJ1-1	14	CASSLEGLRTEAFF
TRBV20-1	TRBJ1-1	10	CSARGGRAFF
TRBV5-6	TRBJ2-4	14	CASSLEAGANIQYF
TRBV19	TRBJ2-2	15	CASSRGVTNTGELFF
TRBV19	TRBJ1-2	17	CASTFPGGGQKNYGYTF
TRBV25-1	TRBJ2-3	15	CASSRTSGSTDTQYF
TRBV6-5	TRBJ1-3	15	CASSYSSILGNTIYF
TRBV27	TRBJ2-7	15	CASSLVSGSFHEQYF
TRBV30	TRBJ2-2	14	CAWLTGDFTGELFF
TRBV27	TRBJ2-7	13	CASSPTVAGEQYF
TRBV5-4	TRBJ2-7	15	CASSLERGSPYEQYF
TRBV7-8	TRBJ2-7	15	CASSLAPGGTYEQYF
TRBV27	TRBJ2-1	18	CASSHVLSTGRSYNEQFF
TRBV7-7	TRBJ1-1	13	CASSLRVDTEAFF
TRBV2	TRBJ1-1	14	CASGAQGASTEAFF
TRBV29-1	TRBJ2-7	12	CSAGTGDDEQYF
TRBV14	TRBJ2-1	13	CASSPGTSNEQFF
TRBV28	TRBJ2-3	14	CASGSGTPTDTQYF
TRBV10-2	TRBJ1-1	13	CASREQGGTEAFF
TRBV7-6	TRBJ2-7	13	CASSLAQGHEQYF
TRBV5-6	TRBJ1-6	14	CASSLTDSGSPLHF
TRBV27	TRBJ2-7	12	CASSPLSHEQYF
TRBV12-2	TRBJ2-2	18	CASRLDGLNGRSTGELFF
TRBV4-2	TRBJ2-2	17	CASSQEGPAGTTGELFF
TRBV11-3	TRBJ2-7	13	CASSLERGREQYF
TRBV19	TRBJ2-1	15	CASSPVGTIYNEQFF
TRBV28	TRBJ1-2	12	CAGSRANYGYTF
TRBV7-6	TRBJ2-3	16	CASSLGSGRGTDTQYF
TRBV6-1	TRBJ2-5	13	CASSEELMRTQYF
TRBV5-1	TRBJ1-4	17	CASSLVGTQATNEKLFF
TRBV9	TRBJ2-5	16	CASSARLAGVDETQYF
TRBV5-4	TRBJ2-2	16	CASSLVPSGFSGELFF
TRBV4-1	TRBJ1-2	14	CASSQETGDYGYTF
TRBV9	TRBJ2-1	17	CASSVEAELQAKNEQFF
TRBV30	TRBJ2-1	14	CAWGSAGIYNEQFF
TRBV29-1	TRBJ1-3	15	CSVDLDRGSGNTIYF
TRBV11-2	TRBJ1-1	17	CASSLDWGHRGNTEAFF
TRBV7-6	TRBJ2-7	15	CASSPFGGRAYEQYF
TRBV19	TRBJ2-7	17	CASSPSRGTGNSYEQYF